Shown below are 8 T cell receptor beta chains from a single sample sequenced in a study of STAT5B mutations in CD4+ large granular lymphocyte leukemia. Here immunoSEQ multiplex PCR was the method, and the copy in TCRdb shows in-frame clones only, minus some. This sample yields 30,000 to 35,000 clones, of which around four fifths are seen a single time; 4.4% belongs to the top ten. The sequenced sample was CD4+ T cells from blood buffy coats. The receptors were gathered from a human donor in good health.

The chain uses TRBV10-2 and TRBJ2-5; 7 nucleotides align to TRBD2. This CDR3 comprises 15 residues. Per germline, CDR1 WSHSY and CDR2 SAAADI. V lost 3 bases and J lost 4; bases outside the gene matches: 8. The CDR3: CASSDQWEGIETQYF. The CDR3 DNA reads TGCGCCAGCAGTGATCAGTGGGAGGGGATAGAGACCCAGTACTTC.

The chain employs TRBV14 and TRBJ1-5, with D unclear. Per germline, CDR1 SGHDN and CDR2 FVKESK. CDR3 length: 13 residues. The V gene lost 0 bases and the J gene lost 6 bases, with 6 bases spanning the gap. The CDR3 coding sequence is TGTGCCAGCAGCCAAGATCTAGGTCAGCCCCAGCATTTT. Protein: CASSQDLGQPQHF. Variable domain in full (rest from reference TRBV14 and TRBJ1-5): EAGVTQFPSHSVIEKGQTVTLRCDPISGHDNLYWYRRVMGKEIKFLLHFVKESKQDESGMPNNRFLAERTGGTYSTLKVQPAELEDSGVYFCASSQDLGQPQHFGDGTRLSIL.

This chain uses TRBV27 with TRBJ1-5; 7 nucleotides match TRBD1. The V gene end was trimmed by 6 bases and the J gene end by 1 base; junction bases not matched to a gene: 6. From germline, CDR1 is MNHEY and CDR2 SMNVEV (reference sequence). The CDR3 length is 15 residues. CDR3 coding DNA: TGTGCCAGCAGGTCCCGACAGGGAAGCAATCAGCCCCAGCATTTT. Encoded protein: CASRSRQGSNQPQHF.

The chain couples TRBV27 to TRBJ1-2; D unresolved. V was trimmed by 3 bases and J by 4 bases, leaving 9 bases between them. CDR1 is MNHEY, CDR2 SMNVEV, per germline (reference sequence). The CDR3 extends over 13 amino acids. The CDR3 sequence: CASSFWGTYGYTF. CDR3 in DNA: TGTGCCAGCAGTTTCTGGGGAACCTATGGCTACACCTTC.

The rearrangement joins TRBV7-2 to TRBJ2-7; 7 positions agree with TRBD2. J was trimmed by 3 bases and V by 1 base; bases with no gene match: 6. This CDR3 comprises 15 residues. The germline V gene encodes CDR1 SGHTA and CDR2 FQGNSA. The CDR3 DNA reads TGTGCCAGCAGCTTAGTGGCGGGAGAGGGCTACGAGCAGTACTTC. As protein: CASSLVAGEGYEQYF.

This chain joins TRBV6-1 and TRBJ2-2; a weak D match, TRBD1 (6 bases). The germline V gene has CDR1 MNHNS and CDR2 SASEGT. The CDR3 length is 15 residues. Deletions cut 5 bases from V and 5 bases from J, with 15 bases between. The CDR3 is CASSWDPTGTGELFF. The CDR3 DNA sequence: TGTGCCAGCAGTTGGGACCCAACAGGGACCGGGGAGCTGTTTTTT.

This chain joins TRBV10-1 and TRBJ2-7, with D possibly TRBD2 on 6 matching bases. The CDR3 is made up of 13 amino acids. Trimming left V 5 bases short and J 3 bases short, with 11 bases between. Per the germline V gene, CDR1 is WNHNN and CDR2 is SYGVQD (reference sequence). CDR3 DNA: TGCGCCAGCAGTCGGGCTAGCGACTACGAGCAGTACTTC. Its protein product is CASSRASDYEQYF.

The genes are TRBV29-1 and TRBJ2-3; TRBD1 might be the D (6 bases). CDR3 length: 13 residues. Germline values: CDR1 SQVTM, CDR2 ANQGSEA. V was clipped by 2 bases and J by 0 bases, with 6 bases between them. The CDR3 reads CSVEQGSTDTQYF. DNA of the CDR3: TGCAGCGTTGAACAGGGGAGCACAGATACGCAGTATTTT.